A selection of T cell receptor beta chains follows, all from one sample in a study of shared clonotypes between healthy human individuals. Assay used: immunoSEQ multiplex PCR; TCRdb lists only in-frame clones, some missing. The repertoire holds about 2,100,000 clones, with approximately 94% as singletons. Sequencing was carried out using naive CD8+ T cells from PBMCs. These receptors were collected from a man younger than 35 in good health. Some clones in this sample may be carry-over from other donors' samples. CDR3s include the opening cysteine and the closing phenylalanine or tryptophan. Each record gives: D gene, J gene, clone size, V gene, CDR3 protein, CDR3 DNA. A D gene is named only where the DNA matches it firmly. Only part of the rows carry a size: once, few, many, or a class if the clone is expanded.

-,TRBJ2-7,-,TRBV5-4,CASSPRPGTLYEQYF,TGTGCCAGCAGCCCTAGGCCAGGGACTCTCTACGAGCAGTACTTC
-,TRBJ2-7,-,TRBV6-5,CASSLQGGTYEQYF,TGTGCCAGCAGTTTGCAAGGAGGGACCTACGAGCAGTACTTC
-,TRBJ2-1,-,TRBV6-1,CASHSGASYNEQFF,TGTGCCAGCCATAGCGGAGCCTCCTACAATGAGCAGTTCTTC
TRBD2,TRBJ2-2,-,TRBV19,CASSSPSGGITNTGELFF,TGTGCCAGTAGTAGCCCTAGCGGGGGAATTACGAACACCGGGGAGCTGTTTTTT
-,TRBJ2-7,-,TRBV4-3,CASSQDLPGFRLHEQYF,TGCGCCAGCAGCCAAGATCTGCCCGGGTTTCGTCTCCACGAGCAGTACTTC
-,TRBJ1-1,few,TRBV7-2,CASSLIGLNTEAFF,TGTGCCAGCAGCTTAATTGGATTGAACACTGAAGCTTTCTTT
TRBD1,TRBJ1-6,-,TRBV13,CASSSGTALWSPLHF,TGTGCCAGCAGCTCCGGGACAGCCCTTTGGTCACCCCTCCACTTT
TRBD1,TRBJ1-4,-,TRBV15,CATSQHRGSNEKLFF,TGTGCCACCAGCCAACACAGGGGTTCTAATGAAAAACTGTTTTTT
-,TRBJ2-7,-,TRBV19,CASSPGVQGSSYEQYF,TGTGCCAGTAGTCCAGGGGTACAGGGAAGCTCCTACGAGCAGTACTTC
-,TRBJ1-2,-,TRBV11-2,CASSPAKGGYTF,TGTGCCAGCAGCCCAGCAAAGGGCGGCTACACCTTC
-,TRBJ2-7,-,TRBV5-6,CASSLSGREQYF,TGTGCCAGCAGCTTGTCAGGACGCGAGCAGTACTTC